The T cell receptor (beta chain) described here comes from a study of CD8+CD57+ T cells in acquired aplastic anemia. Background on the study: An average of approximately 3.2 ug of DNA was obtained from sorted CD4+ and CD8+ cells. Study-wide points: No significant difference in CD8+ Simpson's diversity was found between patients and controls. The study identified twenty-nine CD8+ CDR3 sequences shared by patients and controls.

Patients chosen for sequencing had shown CD8+CD57+ cell expansion by flow cytometry. The patients all had a severe acquired aplastic anemia diagnosis. This CDR3 has 14 residues. The V end was cut by 8 bases, the J end by 0 bases, with 11 bases between. About this clonotype itself: No antigen is known for it.

TCR beta VDJ and CDR3 profiles were obtained from a genomic DNA template. TCRdb analysed the reads with MiXCR anew, one entry per CDR3 protein. The profile shows about 40,000 distinct CDR3 sequences, less than 65% of them singletons. Sequences were obtained from sorted CD4+, CD8+, or CD8+CD57+ T cells (not recorded which) from PBMCs. This chain joins TRBV12-3 or TRBV12-4 and TRBJ2-1; D call uncertain. The sequence derives from a human donor with aplastic anemia. CDR3 residues: CASRVTGSYNEQFF. CDR3 nucleotides: TGTGCCAGCCGAGTGACGGGCTCCTACAATGAGCAGTTCTTC.